This TCR beta chain was profiled in a study of shared clonotypes between healthy human individuals. Study results and caveats: Larger estimated richness was generally recorded for naive subsets relative to memory subsets.

Genomic DNA from each subset was divided evenly over several immunoSEQ plates. TCRdb keeps only in-frame clones here, not all; method: immunoSEQ multiplex PCR. Counted here are roughly 1,100,000 clones, approximately 76% occurring once; the ten biggest clones make up approximately 1.5%. On this clone itself: Antigen: not known.

The clonotype originates from a man aged 18 to 35 in good health. The sequenced material came from memory CD4+ T cells sorted from blood. The subset here: CD45RA-negative fraction.

The CDR3 nucleotides are TGTGCCAGCAGCTTTGCACTGAACACTGAAGCTTTCTTT. This encodes CASSFALNTEAFF. The chain uses TRBV7-9 and TRBJ1-1; D remains unclear. The CDR3 is made up of 13 amino acids. Germline V lookup: CDR1 SEHNR, CDR2 FQNEAQ (reference sequence). Between the trimmed V and J ends, which lost 3 bases and 0 bases, there was a span of 5 bases.